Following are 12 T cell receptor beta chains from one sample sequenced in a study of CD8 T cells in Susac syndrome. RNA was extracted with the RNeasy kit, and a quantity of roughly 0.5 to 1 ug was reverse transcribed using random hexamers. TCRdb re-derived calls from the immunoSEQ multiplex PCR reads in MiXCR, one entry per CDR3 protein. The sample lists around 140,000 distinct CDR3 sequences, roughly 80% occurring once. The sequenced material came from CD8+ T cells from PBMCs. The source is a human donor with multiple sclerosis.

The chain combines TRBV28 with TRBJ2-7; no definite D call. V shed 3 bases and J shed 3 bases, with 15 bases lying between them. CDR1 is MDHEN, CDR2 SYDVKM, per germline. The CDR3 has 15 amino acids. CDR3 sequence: CASSFGEKHDYEQYF. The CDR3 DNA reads TGTGCCAGCAGTTTTGGGGAAAAACACGACTACGAGCAGTACTTC. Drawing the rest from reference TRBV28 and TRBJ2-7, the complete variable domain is DVKVTQSSRYLVKRTGEKVFLECVQDMDHENMFWYRQDPGLGLRLIYFSYDVKMKEKGDIPEGYSVSREKKERFSLILESASTNQTSMYLCASSFGEKHDYEQYFGPGTRLTVT.

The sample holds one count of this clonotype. This CDR3 reads CASSLRAGNEQFF. CDR3 DNA sequence: TGTGCCAGCAGCTTGAGGGCGGGGAATGAGCAGTTCTTC. The V and J genes are TRBV5-6 and TRBJ2-1, with a tentative D call TRBD2 (6 bases). V was pared by 1 base and J by 7 bases, with 9 bases between. There are 13 residues in the CDR3. Germline V gene data show CDR1 as SGHDT and CDR2 as YYEEEE.

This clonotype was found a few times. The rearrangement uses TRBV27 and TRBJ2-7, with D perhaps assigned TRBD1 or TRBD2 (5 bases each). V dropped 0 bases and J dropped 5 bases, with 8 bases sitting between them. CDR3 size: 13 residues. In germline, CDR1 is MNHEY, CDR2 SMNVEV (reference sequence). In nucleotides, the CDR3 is TGTGCCAGCAGTTTATCGAGGGGAAACGAGCAGTACTTC. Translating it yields CASSLSRGNEQYF.

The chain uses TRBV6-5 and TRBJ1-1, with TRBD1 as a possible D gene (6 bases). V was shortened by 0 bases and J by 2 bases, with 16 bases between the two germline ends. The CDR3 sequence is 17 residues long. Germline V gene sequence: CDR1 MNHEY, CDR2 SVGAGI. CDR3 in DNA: TGTGCCAGCAGTTACTCGTTCCTACGGACAGTCAACACTGAAGCTTTCTTT. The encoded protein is CASSYSFLRTVNTEAFF.

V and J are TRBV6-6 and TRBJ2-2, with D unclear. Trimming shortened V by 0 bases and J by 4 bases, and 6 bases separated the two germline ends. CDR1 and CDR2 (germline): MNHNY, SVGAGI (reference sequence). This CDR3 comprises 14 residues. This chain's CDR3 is CASSYSAGTGELFF. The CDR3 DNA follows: TGTGCCAGCAGTTACTCGGCCGGCACCGGGGAGCTGTTTTTT.

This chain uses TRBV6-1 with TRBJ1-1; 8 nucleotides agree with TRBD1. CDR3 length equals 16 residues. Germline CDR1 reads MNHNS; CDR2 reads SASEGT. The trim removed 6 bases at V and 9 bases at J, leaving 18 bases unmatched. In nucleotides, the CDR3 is TGTGCCAGCAGCCCACTTTCAGGACAGGGAAAGGCGAAAGCTTTCTTT. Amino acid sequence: CASSPLSGQGKAKAFF.

The CDR3 spells CASSGYLGPDNEKLFF. The DNA for the CDR3 is TGTGCCAGCAGTGGCTATTTAGGGCCCGATAATGAAAAACTGTTTTTT. The V and J genes are TRBV2 and TRBJ1-4; unclear D gene. This CDR3 has 16 amino acids. The V and J ends lost 4 bases and 4 bases respectively, with 16 bases between them. CDR1 and CDR2 (germline): SNHLY, FYNNEI.

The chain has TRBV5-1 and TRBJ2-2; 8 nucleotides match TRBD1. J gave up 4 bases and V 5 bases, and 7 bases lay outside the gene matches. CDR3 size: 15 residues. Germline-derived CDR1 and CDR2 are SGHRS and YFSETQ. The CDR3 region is CASRPRTGSTGELFF. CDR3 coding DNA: TGCGCCAGCAGGCCCAGGACAGGGAGCACCGGGGAGCTGTTTTTT.

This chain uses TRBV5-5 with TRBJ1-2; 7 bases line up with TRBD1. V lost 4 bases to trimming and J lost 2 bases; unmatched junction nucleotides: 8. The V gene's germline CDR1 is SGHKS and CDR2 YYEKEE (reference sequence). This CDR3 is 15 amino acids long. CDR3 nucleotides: TGTGCCAGCAGCCCTAACGACAGGGTGAACTATGGCTACACCTTC. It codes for CASSPNDRVNYGYTF.

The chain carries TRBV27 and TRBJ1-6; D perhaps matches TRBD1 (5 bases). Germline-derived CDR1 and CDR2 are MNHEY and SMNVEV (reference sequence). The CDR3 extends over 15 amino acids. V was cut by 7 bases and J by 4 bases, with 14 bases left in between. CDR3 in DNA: TGTGCCAGCACCCCCATGGGGGGTTATAATTCACCCCTCCACTTT. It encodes CASTPMGGYNSPLHF.

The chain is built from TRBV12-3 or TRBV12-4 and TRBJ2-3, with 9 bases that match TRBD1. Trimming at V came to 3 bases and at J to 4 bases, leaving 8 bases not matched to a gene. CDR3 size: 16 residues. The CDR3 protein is CASSLWGQGRADTQYF. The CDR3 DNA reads TGTGCCAGCAGTTTGTGGGGACAGGGTCGTGCAGATACGCAGTATTTT.

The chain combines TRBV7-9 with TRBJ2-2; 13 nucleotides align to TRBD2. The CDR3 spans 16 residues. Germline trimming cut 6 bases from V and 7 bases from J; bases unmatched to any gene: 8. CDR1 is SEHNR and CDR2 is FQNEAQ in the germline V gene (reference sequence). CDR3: CASRHGLAGVNGELFF. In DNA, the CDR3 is TGTGCCAGCAGACATGGACTAGCGGGAGTTAACGGGGAGCTGTTTTTT.